This TCR beta chain emerged from a study of cytomegalovirus exposure and HLA in healthy donors. Whole-study context: Both the 120 validation repertoires and the approximately 640 first-cohort repertoires used the same platform, as reported by a later analysis.

Method: immunoSEQ multiplex PCR; TCRdb's copy keeps in-frame clones and lacks some. The sample shows under 250,000 clones, around 90% of them seen only once. This clone occurred once. What it binds is not known. Study-wide findings and caveats: One later analysis, an examination of the 120 validation repertoires, found that first-cohort TCR clusters tended to co-occur in them. Most TCR sequences proved rare, with some public TCRs found in many donors.

With 4 bases removed from V and 4 bases from J, the gap between germline ends came to 13 bases. Germline assignment: CDR1 SGHTA and CDR2 FQGNSA. The CDR3 is 14 amino acids. The material sequenced was PBMCs. The TCR was taken from a woman aged 18-29 years in good health and CMV-seropositive. The rearrangement links TRBV7-2 to TRBJ1-2; no clear D gene. The CDR3: CASSSVVSLYGYTF. The CDR3 DNA sequence: TGTGCCAGCAGCTCAGTCGTTAGCCTCTATGGCTACACCTTC.